The sample holds many counts of the clone carrying this T cell receptor beta chain. Its specificity is unknown. Amplification yielded TCR beta CDR3 regions, with RNA transcripts as the source. The HTBI primer set was used in a first-round RT-PCR of the TCR CDR3. TCRdb fed the multiplex PCR reads into MiXCR, producing one record per CDR3 protein. The data show roughly 580,000 distinct CDR3 sequences, with about 14% seen just once and 5.8% held by the top ten. The data derive from a study of T cells in Graves' hyperthyroidism and ophthalmopathy. Whole-study findings and limits: Researchers found most expanded thyroid clonotypes above 0.001 in blood as well. Before onset, ophthalmopathy was predicted by the model a median approximately 6.5 months earlier.

The patients, who ranged from 18 to 65 in age, presented with newly diagnosed hyperthyroidism lasting under 2 months. Material for sequencing was blood. This clonotype was sampled from a woman under 40 with Graves' hyperthyroidism that later progressed to Graves' ophthalmopathy.

CDR3 bases: TGCAGTGCAGGACAGGGAGGCACTGAAGCTTTCTTT. The encoded protein is CSAGQGGTEAFF. The V call is TRBV20-1, the J call TRBJ1-1; 8 nucleotides line up with TRBD1. V gave up 6 bases and J gave up 4 bases; unmatched junction bases: 4. This CDR3 spans 12 amino acids. Germline V gene data show CDR1 as DFQATT and CDR2 as SNEGSKA (reference sequence).